This T cell receptor (beta chain) was sequenced during a study of T-cell memory formation after mild COVID-19. TCRdb itself ran the 5' RACE reads through MiXCR, one entry per CDR3 protein. Of approximately 210,000 distinct CDR3 sequences in the sample, roughly 30% were seen once. The V end was cut by 7 bases, the J end by 4 bases, with 14 bases between. The CDR3 is 12 residues long. CDR1 is SQVTM and CDR2 is ANQGSEA in the germline V gene. Concerning this clonotype: The antigen is not known.

Whole-study results and caveats: A second wave expanding day 15 to 37 was CD4+-biased; contracting clones were balanced.

What was sequenced was PBMCs or a T cell subset sorted from them (not recorded which). The TCR was taken from an adult woman who had mild COVID-19 (a few samples of this study predate the infection). Cell type and time point are not known. The chain is built from TRBV29-1 and TRBJ2-7, with D perhaps TRBD2 (5 bases). The CDR3 DNA is TGCAGCGGAGGTCGGGGTATTTACGAGCAGTACTTC. It translates to CSGGRGIYEQYF.